This entry features one T cell receptor beta chain sequence. Antigen specificity is unknown. CDR3 length: 19 amino acids. J lost 0 bases, V lost 5 bases, and 15 bases had no gene match. Germline V gives CDR1 SGHTA, CDR2 FQGNSA. At the deep level, the assay was run. TCRdb's table, derived via immunoSEQ multiplex PCR, lists solely in-frame clones and lacks some. This table holds 1.5 million to 2.5 million clones, about 95% found once. The data derive from a study of shared clonotypes between healthy human individuals. Study details: Researchers assigned three CD4 naive, three CD4 memory, two CD8 naive and one CD8 memory plate to each donor. Study-level results: Memory subsets had estimated richness that was generally smaller than that of naive subsets. Sampling included only blood; tissue repertoires likely differ.

It was CD45RO-negative cells, positively selected for CCR7, that made up naive CD8 cells, with terminally differentiated effector memory CD45RA+ cells excluded. J is TRBJ2-3 and V is TRBV7-2, with TRBD2 matching 9 bases. The origin of this receptor is a man in his late teens or twenties in good health. The sequenced material came from naive CD8+ T cells sorted from blood. CDR3 nucleotides: TGTGCCAGCAGCCAGCCCCTTAGCGGGGGCTACCTAAGCACAGATACGCAGTATTTT. Translated: CASSQPLSGGYLSTDTQYF.